Reported below is one TCR beta chain. This entry belongs to a study of blood T cell repertoires in COVID-19. For the study at large: Acute-phase and convalescent COVID-19 samples originated in the United States, Italy and Spain. T cells, B-cell-depleted T cells, or PBMCs provided the cDNA or gDNA that served as material.

Profiled with immunoSEQ multiplex PCR; TCRdb holds only in-frame clones, not every one. This sample has about 220,000 clones, with 70% to 85% found just once. The length of the CDR3 is 17 residues. V was pared by 0 bases and J by 5 bases, with 12 bases of the junction left unmatched. The germline CDR1 and CDR2 sequences are LGHNA and YSLEER. The sample was peripheral blood. The origin of this receptor is a middle-aged man with active or convalescent COVID-19. V gene TRBV4-3 combines with J gene TRBJ2-5; 7 positions agree with TRBD2. The CDR3 spells CASSQDPLRGVWETQYF. CDR3 nucleotides: TGCGCCAGCAGCCAAGACCCCTTACGGGGGGTATGGGAGACCCAGTACTTC.